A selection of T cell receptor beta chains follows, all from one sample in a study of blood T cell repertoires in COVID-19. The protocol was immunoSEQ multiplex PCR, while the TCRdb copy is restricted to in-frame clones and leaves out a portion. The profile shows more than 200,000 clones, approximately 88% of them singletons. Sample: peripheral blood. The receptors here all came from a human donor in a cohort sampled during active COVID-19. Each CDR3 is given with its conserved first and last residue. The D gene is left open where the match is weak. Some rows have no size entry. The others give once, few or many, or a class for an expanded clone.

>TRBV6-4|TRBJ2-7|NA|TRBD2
CASSDSHLGNSGSGRYEQYF
TGTGCCAGCAGTGACTCCCATCTAGGGAATAGCGGGAGCGGAAGATACGAGCAGTACTTC
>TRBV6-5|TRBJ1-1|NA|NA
CASSYGRVGRDKTFF
TGTGCCAGCAGTTACGGTCGTGTTGGCAGGGATAAAACTTTCTTT
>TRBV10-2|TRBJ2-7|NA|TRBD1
CASRQDRAYEQYF
TGCGCCAGTAGACAGGACAGGGCCTACGAGCAGTACTTC
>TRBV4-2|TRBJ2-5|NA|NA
CASSLERETQYF
TGTGCCAGCAGCCTCGAGAGGGAGACCCAGTACTTC
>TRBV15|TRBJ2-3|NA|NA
CATSRPVGWGTDTQYF
TGTGCCACCAGCAGACCAGTCGGGTGGGGCACAGATACGCAGTATTTT
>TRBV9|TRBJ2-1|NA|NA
CASSVAGEGYEQFF
TGTGCCAGCAGCGTAGCGGGAGAAGGCTATGAGCAGTTCTTC
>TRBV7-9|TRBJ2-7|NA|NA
CASSLRDTISYEQYF
TGTGCCAGCAGCTTACGGGACACCATTTCCTACGAGCAGTACTTC
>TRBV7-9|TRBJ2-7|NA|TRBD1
CASSFNGQGREQYF
TGTGCCAGCAGCTTTAATGGACAGGGTAGAGAGCAGTACTTC
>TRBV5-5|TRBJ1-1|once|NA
CASSQTVEAFF
TGTGCCAGCAGCCAGACAGTTGAAGCTTTCTTT
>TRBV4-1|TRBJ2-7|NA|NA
CASSQGGVRGGAVGLEQYF
TGCGCCAGCAGCCAAGGAGGGGTTCGAGGGGGGGCAGTGGGTCTCGAGCAGTACTTC
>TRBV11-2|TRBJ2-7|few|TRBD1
CASSTRTGGSPSYEQYF
TGTGCCAGCAGCACCCGGACAGGGGGCAGCCCCTCCTACGAGCAGTACTTC
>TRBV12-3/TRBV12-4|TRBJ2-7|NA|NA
CASSFSGSTEQYF
TGTGCCAGCAGTTTCTCTGGGAGTACCGAGCAGTACTTC
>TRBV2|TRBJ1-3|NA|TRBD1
CASSETGQQNTIYF
TGTGCCAGCAGTGAGACGGGACAGCAAAACACCATATATTTT
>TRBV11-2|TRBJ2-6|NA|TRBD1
CASSPRGRGANVLTF
TGTGCCAGCAGCCCCAGGGGGCGTGGGGCCAACGTCCTGACTTTC
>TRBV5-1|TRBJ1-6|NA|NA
CASTPLPGEYNSPLHF
TGCGCCAGCACCCCGCTTCCGGGAGAATATAATTCACCCCTCCACTTT
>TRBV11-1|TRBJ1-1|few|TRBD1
CASSLNRGPTEAFF
TGTGCCAGCAGCTTGAACAGGGGGCCCACTGAAGCTTTCTTT
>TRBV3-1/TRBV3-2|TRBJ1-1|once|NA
CAAPKDTEAFF
TGTGCCGCACCTAAAGACACTGAAGCTTTCTTT
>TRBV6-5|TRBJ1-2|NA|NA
CASSYDSGFGGYTF
TGTGCCAGCAGTTACGATTCAGGGTTTGGTGGCTACACCTTC
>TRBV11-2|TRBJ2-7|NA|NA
CASSRRELARAYEQYF
TGTGCCAGCAGCCGTCGTGAGTTAGCGCGGGCCTACGAGCAGTACTTC
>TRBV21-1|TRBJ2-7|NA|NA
CASSTTGGYQVYEQYF
TGTGCCAGCAGCACCACAGGGGGCTATCAAGTCTACGAGCAGTACTTC
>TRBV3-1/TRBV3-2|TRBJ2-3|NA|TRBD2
CASSPRLASKKADTQYF
TGTGCCAGCAGCCCCAGACTAGCCTCGAAAAAGGCTGATACGCAGTATTTT
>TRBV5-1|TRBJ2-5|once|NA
CASSLVLAGARETQYF
TGCGCCAGCAGCTTGGTGTTAGCAGGGGCGAGGGAGACCCAGTACTTC
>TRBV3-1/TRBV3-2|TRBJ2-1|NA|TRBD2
CASSQSRWAGGNEQFF
TGTGCCAGCAGCCAATCTCGTTGGGCGGGGGGCAATGAGCAGTTCTTC
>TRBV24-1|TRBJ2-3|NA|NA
CATSAFLSGTDTQYF
TGTGCCACCAGTGCCTTCTTGAGCGGTACAGATACGCAGTATTTT
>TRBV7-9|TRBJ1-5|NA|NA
CASSLAHRNREPGNQPQHF
TGTGCCAGCAGCTTAGCACATAGAAACAGGGAACCTGGCAATCAGCCCCAGCATTTT
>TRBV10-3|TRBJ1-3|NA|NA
CAISGEENSGNTIYF
TGTGCCATCAGTGGGGAGGAGAACTCTGGAAACACCATATATTTT
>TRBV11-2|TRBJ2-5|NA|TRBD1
CASSLRDRETQYF
TGTGCCAGCAGCTTAAGGGACAGAGAGACCCAGTACTTC
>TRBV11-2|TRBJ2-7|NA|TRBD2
CASSLVAGGSIGPYEQYF
TGTGCCAGCAGCTTAGTAGCGGGGGGGTCCATAGGTCCCTACGAGCAGTACTTC
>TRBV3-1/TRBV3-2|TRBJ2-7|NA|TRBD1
CASSPGQGSYEQYF
TGTGCCAGCAGCCCGGGACAGGGATCCTACGAGCAGTACTTC
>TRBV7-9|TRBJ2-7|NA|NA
CASSLLGGQGGEQYF
TGTGCCAGCAGCCTCCTCGGAGGACAGGGAGGGGAGCAGTACTTC
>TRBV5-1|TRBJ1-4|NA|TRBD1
CASSLSPTGGGEKLFF
TGCGCCAGCAGCTTAAGCCCGACAGGGGGCGGTGAAAAACTGTTTTTT
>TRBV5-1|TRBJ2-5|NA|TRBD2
CASSLRASGQETQYF
TGCGCCAGCAGCTTGCGCGCTAGCGGGCAAGAGACCCAGTACTTC
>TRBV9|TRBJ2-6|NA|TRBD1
CASSSGQGNLPGANVLTF
TGTGCCAGCAGCTCAGGACAGGGAAACCTCCCTGGGGCCAACGTCCTGACTTTC
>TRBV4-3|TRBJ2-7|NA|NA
CASSQDSGDSSYEQYF
TGCGCCAGCAGCCAAGACTCCGGGGATAGCTCCTACGAGCAGTACTTC
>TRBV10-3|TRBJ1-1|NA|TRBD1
CAISIDRGDTEAFF
TGTGCCATCAGTATAGACAGGGGCGACACTGAAGCTTTCTTT
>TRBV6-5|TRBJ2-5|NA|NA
CASKATHRWETQYF
TGTGCCAGCAAAGCCACCCACCGTTGGGAGACCCAGTACTTC
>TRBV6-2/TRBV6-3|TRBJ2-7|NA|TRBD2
CASSTASGSYEQYF
TGTGCCAGCAGCACTGCTAGCGGGAGCTACGAGCAGTACTTC
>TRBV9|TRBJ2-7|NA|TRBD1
CASSVATDREFDEQYF
TGTGCCAGCAGCGTAGCTACTGACAGGGAATTCGACGAGCAGTACTTC
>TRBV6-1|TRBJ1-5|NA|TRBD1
CASSEETGVGNQPQHF
TGTGCCAGCAGTGAAGAGACAGGGGTAGGCAATCAGCCCCAGCATTTT
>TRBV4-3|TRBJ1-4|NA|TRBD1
CASSQGTGREKLFF
TGCGCCAGCAGCCAAGGGACAGGACGCGAAAAACTGTTTTTT